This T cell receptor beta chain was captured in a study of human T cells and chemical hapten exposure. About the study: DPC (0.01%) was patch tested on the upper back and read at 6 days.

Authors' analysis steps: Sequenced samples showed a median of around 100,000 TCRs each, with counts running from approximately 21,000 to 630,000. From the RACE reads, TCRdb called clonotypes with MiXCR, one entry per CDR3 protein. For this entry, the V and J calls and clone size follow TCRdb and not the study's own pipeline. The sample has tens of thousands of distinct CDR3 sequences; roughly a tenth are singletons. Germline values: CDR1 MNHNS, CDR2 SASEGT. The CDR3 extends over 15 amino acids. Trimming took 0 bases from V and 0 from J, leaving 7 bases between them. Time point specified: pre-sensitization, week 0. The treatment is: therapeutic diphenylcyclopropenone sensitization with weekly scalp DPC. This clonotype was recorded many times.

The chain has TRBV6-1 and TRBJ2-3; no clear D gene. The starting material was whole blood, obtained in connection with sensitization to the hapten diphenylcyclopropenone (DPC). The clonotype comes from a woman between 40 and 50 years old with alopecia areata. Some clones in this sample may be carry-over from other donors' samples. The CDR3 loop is CASSEAPGSTDTQYF. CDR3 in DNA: TGTGCCAGCAGTGAAGCCCCCGGGAGCACAGATACGCAGTATTTT.